This TCR beta chain was sequenced in a study of blood T cell repertoires in COVID-19. Only in-frame clones appear in the TCRdb table, and some are missing; sequencing was by immunoSEQ multiplex PCR. This table has 140,000 to 150,000 clones, over 70% appearing once. The V gene lost 4 bases and the J gene lost 5 bases, with 18 bases spanning the gap. The CDR3 is 15 amino acids. Germline V gene lookup returns CDR1 SGHRS and CDR2 YFSETQ. Material for sequencing was peripheral blood. This rearrangement joins TRBV5-1 to TRBJ2-5; weak D call: TRBD2 (6 bases). The sequence was collected from a man aged 50 to 59 with active or convalescent COVID-19. For the CDR3, the DNA is TGCGCCAGCAGCCGGGACGGGGGAGGAAGGGAGACCCAGTACTTC. Translated: CASSRDGGGRETQYF.